These 25 T cell receptor beta chains were all obtained from the same sample, sequenced in a study of regulatory T cells in long-lasting Graves disease. Library construction for TCR beta used iRepertoire HTBI primers and Arm-PCR of CDR3 regions. Each CDR3 protein gets one entry after TCRdb re-called the multiplex PCR reads with MiXCR. The sample has approximately 290,000 distinct CDR3 sequences, 20% to 25% seen once. Time point here: persistent/refractory GD, antithyroid drugs over 5 years with positive TRAb. PBMC RNA was the source of the TCR library. Sequenced material: peripheral blood mononuclear cells (PBMCs), taken when the disease was refractory, from a patient treated with antithyroid drugs. Receptors were obtained from a female donor with Graves disease.

This chain joins TRBV28 and TRBJ1-4; D perhaps matches TRBD1 (6 bases). The CDR3 runs to 14 residues. Germline lookup yields CDR1 MDHEN and CDR2 SYDVKM. V was trimmed by 6 bases and J by 5 bases, leaving 13 bases between them. CDR3 sequence: CASSSRTENEKLFF. CDR3 DNA sequence: TGTGCCAGCAGCTCCAGGACAGAGAATGAAAAACTGTTTTTT.

Notes on this clonotype: The junction and the germline gene differ at one end; a read error may be behind it. This sequence joins TRBV7-2 and TRBJ2-7, with 11 bases that match TRBD2. This CDR3 contains 15 residues. Germline CDR1 is SGHTA and CDR2 is FQGNSA. CDR3 sequence (DNA): TGTGCCAGCAGCCGATTAGCGGGAGGGGACTACGGGCAGTACTTC. It codes for CASSRLAGGDYGQYF.

This clonotype has more than one count but fewer than ten. The rearrangement joins TRBV28 to TRBJ2-1; the match to TRBD2 covers 10 bases. V was clipped by 4 bases and J by 5 bases; unmatched bases: 17. The CDR3 loop spans 19 amino acids. The germline gives CDR1 MDHEN, CDR2 SYDVKM. CDR3 coding DNA: TGTGCCAGCAGTTGGCCGGGGGAACCGGGACTAGCGCTTAACAATGAGCAGTTCTTC. It translates to CASSWPGEPGLALNNEQFF.

In this sample, this clonotype turned up many times. V and J are TRBV7-2 and TRBJ2-7, with D tentatively TRBD2 (6 bases). This CDR3 comprises 16 residues. Trimming cost V 5 bases and J 2 bases, with 19 bases left between them. Per germline, CDR1 SGHTA and CDR2 FQGNSA. CDR3 DNA: TGTGCCAGCAGCGCCCAGCCGGGACCGGGGGCCTACGAGCAGTACTTC. It translates to CASSAQPGPGAYEQYF.

This clonotype was seen ten or more times. The chain recombines TRBV28 with TRBJ1-2; D unresolved. Germline CDR1 MDHEN, CDR2 SYDVKM. CDR3 length: 14 residues. V was pared by 6 bases and J by 4 bases, with 15 bases between. The CDR3: CASSPAELLYGYTF. In nucleotides, the CDR3 is TGTGCCAGCAGCCCCGCAGAGCTCCTCTATGGCTACACCTTC.

This clonotype occurred many times. The rearrangement links TRBV2 to TRBJ2-7; possibly TRBD2 for D (6 bases). The CDR3 length is 12 residues. From germline, CDR1 is SNHLY and CDR2 FYNNEI. With 7 bases removed from V and 3 bases from J, the gap between germline ends came to 10 bases. The CDR3 is CASKGGVYEQYF. As DNA, the CDR3 is TGTGCCAGCAAGGGCGGGGTCTACGAGCAGTACTTC.

This rearrangement joins TRBV4-3 to TRBJ2-5, with 11 bases aligning to TRBD1. V lost 4 bases to trimming and J lost 4 bases; unmatched junction nucleotides: 8. This CDR3 has 16 residues. Germline V gene data show CDR1 as LGHNA and CDR2 as YSLEER. The CDR3 protein is CASSPGQGAGAETQYF. The CDR3, as DNA: TGCGCCAGCAGCCCCGGACAGGGGGCTGGGGCAGAGACCCAGTACTTC.

V usage is TRBV28 and J usage is TRBJ1-2; 8 nucleotides line up with TRBD1. Trimming at V came to 5 bases and at J to 6 bases, leaving 14 bases not matched to a gene. CDR1 and CDR2 (germline): MDHEN, SYDVKM. The CDR3 consists of 16 residues. The CDR3 bases are TGTGCCAGCAGTCCCCACAGGGGGTCAAGTCTAGATGGCTACACCTTC. It codes for CASSPHRGSSLDGYTF.

This clonotype was seen a handful of times. The V and J genes are TRBV7-2 and TRBJ2-1, with 8 bases matching TRBD1. The CDR3 sequence is 16 residues long. Germline CDR1 is SGHTA and CDR2 is FQGNSA. V lost 5 bases, J lost 6 bases, and 12 bases stayed unmatched. This CDR3 reads CASSPAGGRFGNEQFF. Written as DNA, the CDR3 is TGTGCCAGCAGCCCAGCAGGGGGCAGGTTTGGCAATGAGCAGTTCTTC.

This clonotype was found many times. This chain joins TRBV28 and TRBJ2-7; TRBD2 agrees at 8 bases. Germline assignment: CDR1 MDHEN and CDR2 SYDVKM. The CDR3 is made up of 13 amino acids. V was pared by 7 bases and J by 3 bases, with 5 bases of the junction left unmatched. The CDR3 bases are TGTGCCAGCAAGGCGGGAGGATACTACGAGCAGTACTTC. This encodes CASKAGGYYEQYF.

This CDR3 is CASSQVPDRDGYTF. As DNA, the CDR3 is TGCGCCAGCAGCCAAGTTCCTGACAGGGATGGCTACACCTTC. This chain uses TRBV4-3 with TRBJ1-2, with TRBD1 matching 7 bases. The germline CDR1 and CDR2 sequences are LGHNA and YSLEER. The V segment lost 1 base and the J segment 6 bases; nucleotides outside the gene matches: 5. There are 14 residues in the CDR3.

This clonotype was observed many times. V is TRBV11-2 and J is TRBJ2-7; D uncertain. The V end was cut by 0 bases, the J end by 5 bases, with 5 bases between. The CDR3 is made up of 12 amino acids. Per germline, CDR1 SGHAT and CDR2 FQNNGV. The CDR3 sequence is CASSLDRNEQYF. DNA of the CDR3: TGTGCCAGCAGCTTAGACAGAAACGAGCAGTACTTC.

This clonotype appeared a few times. The chain links TRBV3-1 to TRBJ1-1, with unresolved D. V shed 0 bases and J shed 3 bases, with 2 bases lying between them. This CDR3 is built from 12 residues. CDR1 LGHDT and CDR2 YNNKEL come from the germline V gene (reference sequence). CDR3 protein: CASSQDYTEAFF. The CDR3 nucleotides read TGTGCCAGCAGCCAAGATTACACTGAAGCTTTCTTT.

As to this clonotype: One end of the junction does not line up with germline, which may come from a read error. The chain joins TRBV12-3 or TRBV12-4 to TRBJ2-2; TRBD2 agrees at 8 bases. There are 17 residues in the CDR3. DNA of the CDR3: TGTGCCAACAGTTCGGCGGGAGGCCGAGAGAACACCGGGGAGCTGTTTTTT. Encoded protein: CANSSAGGRENTGELFF.

The chain combines TRBV3-1 with TRBJ2-7, with D perhaps matching TRBD1 or TRBD2 (6 bases each). Looked up from germline, CDR1 is LGHDT and CDR2 is YNNKEL (reference sequence). The CDR3 contains 14 residues. Trimming removed 8 bases at V and 3 bases at J, with 17 bases between. CDR3 protein: CASGGGTSNYEQYF. DNA of the CDR3: TGTGCCAGCGGGGGCGGGACATCTAACTACGAGCAGTACTTC.

This clonotype was detected many times. This chain uses TRBV28 with TRBJ1-2; TRBD1 is a possible D gene (5 bases). Germline V gene lookup returns CDR1 MDHEN and CDR2 SYDVKM. The CDR3 is 14 amino acids. Deletions cut 6 bases from V and 0 bases from J, with 11 bases between. DNA of the CDR3: TGTGCCAGCAGGGGGACGGGGGCTAACTATGGCTACACCTTC. Its protein is CASRGTGANYGYTF.

This clonotype has more than one count but fewer than ten. The V gene is TRBV24-1, the J gene TRBJ2-7, with 8 bases fitting TRBD2. V shed 7 bases, J shed 1 base, and the junction held 2 bases outside the gene matches. There are 13 residues in the CDR3. Germline V gene data show CDR1 as KGHDR and CDR2 as SFDVKD. Here the CDR3 reads CATRSSGSYEQYF. The CDR3 region has the DNA TGTGCCACCAGGTCTAGCGGGTCCTACGAGCAGTACTTC.

This clonotype was picked up many times. J is TRBJ2-7 and V is TRBV28, with 11 bases identical to TRBD2. Losses at the gene ends were 5 bases for V and 4 bases for J; bases not matched to a gene: 7. The germline gives CDR1 MDHEN, CDR2 SYDVKM. The CDR3 has 15 amino acids. The CDR3 here is CASSQLAGEPYEQYF. The CDR3 bases are TGTGCCAGCAGTCAACTAGCGGGAGAACCTTACGAGCAGTACTTC.

The rearrangement uses TRBV18 and TRBJ2-2, with D unclear. Trimming stripped 2 bases from V and 3 bases from J, with 10 bases between. The CDR3 extends over 15 amino acids. Germline-derived CDR1 and CDR2 are KGHSH and LQKENI. The CDR3 loop reads CASSPAEDYTGELFF. The DNA for the CDR3 is TGTGCCAGCTCACCAGCAGAGGATTACACCGGGGAGCTGTTTTTT.

This clonotype was detected many times. The chain combines TRBV28 with TRBJ2-7; no firm D call. Trimming pared 6 bases from V and 5 bases from J, leaving 20 bases between. Germline V gene data show CDR1 as MDHEN and CDR2 as SYDVKM. This CDR3 comprises 15 residues. CDR3 sequence reads: CASRSVRLGFNEQYF. The DNA for the CDR3 is TGTGCCAGCAGATCCGTGCGTCTGGGATTTAACGAGCAGTACTTC.

The sample holds a few counts of this clonotype. The chain employs TRBV7-4 and TRBJ2-7; perhaps TRBD1 as D (5 bases). Germline CDR1 SGHVT, CDR2 SQSDAQ. This CDR3 has 18 residues. Trimming removed 1 base from V and 2 bases from J, with 21 bases in between. The CDR3 loop reads CASSLEGLRVGIAYEQYF. The CDR3 DNA sequence: TGTGCCAGCAGCTTAGAGGGTCTCAGGGTGGGGATAGCCTACGAGCAGTACTTC. The variable domain in full, with the rest retrieved from reference TRBV7-4 and TRBJ2-7, is GAGVSQSPRYKVAKRGRDVALRCDSISGHVTLYWYRQTLGQGSEVLTYSQSDAQRDKSGRPSGRFSAERPERSVSTLKIQRTEQGDSAVYLCASSLEGLRVGIAYEQYFGPGTRLTVT.

This clonotype has at least ten counts. The rearrangement uses TRBV7-6 and TRBJ2-1, with 7 bases lining up with TRBD1. With V trimmed by 4 bases and J by 6 bases, 15 bases remained unmatched. Germline CDR1 and CDR2: SGHVS and FNYEAQ. The CDR3 is 17 amino acids. CDR3 in DNA: TGTGCCAGCAGCTCACATCGACCGGGACAGAGTGGCAATGAGCAGTTCTTC. Protein: CASSSHRPGQSGNEQFF.

This clonotype was seen at least ten times. The chain recombines TRBV6-2 or TRBV6-3 with TRBJ2-7; maybe TRBD1 (6 bases). The germline V gene encodes CDR1 MNHEY and CDR2 SVGEGT. The CDR3 covers 16 residues. Trimming left V 2 bases short and J 0 bases short, with 14 bases between. The DNA for the CDR3 is TGTGCCAGCAGTTACCGATTAAGGGACAACTCCTACGAGCAGTACTTC. Amino acids: CASSYRLRDNSYEQYF.

The rearrangement joins TRBV7-9 to TRBJ1-1; no reliable D call. Trimming took 5 bases from V and 1 from J, leaving 11 bases between them. The germline gives CDR1 SEHNR, CDR2 FQNEAQ (reference sequence). CDR3 size: 14 residues. CDR3 sequence reads: CASSRASRNTEAFF. The CDR3 DNA reads TGTGCCAGCAGCCGGGCGAGTAGGAACACTGAAGCTTTCTTT.

The chain uses TRBV4-2 and TRBJ1-5; D remains ambiguous. The germline V and J ends were trimmed by 0 bases and 4 bases, with 16 bases remaining between them. CDR3 size: 17 residues. Germline V gene data show CDR1 as LGHNA and CDR2 as YNFKEQ. The CDR3 DNA sequence: TGTGCCAGCAGCCAAGAAGGAGTTGGGGTACAAAATCAGCCCCAGCATTTT. This codes for CASSQEGVGVQNQPQHF.